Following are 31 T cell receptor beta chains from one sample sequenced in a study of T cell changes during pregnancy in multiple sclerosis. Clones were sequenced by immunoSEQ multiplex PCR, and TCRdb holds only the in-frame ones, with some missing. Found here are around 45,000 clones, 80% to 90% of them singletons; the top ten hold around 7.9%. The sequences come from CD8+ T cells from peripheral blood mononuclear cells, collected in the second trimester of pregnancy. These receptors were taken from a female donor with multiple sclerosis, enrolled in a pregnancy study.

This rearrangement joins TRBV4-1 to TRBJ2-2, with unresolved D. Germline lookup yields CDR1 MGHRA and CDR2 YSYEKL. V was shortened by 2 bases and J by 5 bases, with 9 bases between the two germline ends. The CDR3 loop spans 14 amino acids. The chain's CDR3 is CASSQLLITGELFF. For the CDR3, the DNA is TGCGCCAGCAGCCAATTACTTATTACCGGGGAGCTGTTTTTT.

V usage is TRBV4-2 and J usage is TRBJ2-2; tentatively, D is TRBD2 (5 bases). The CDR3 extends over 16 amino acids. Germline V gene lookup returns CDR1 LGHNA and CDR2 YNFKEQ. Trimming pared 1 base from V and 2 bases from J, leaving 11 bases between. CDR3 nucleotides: TGTGCCAGCAGCCAAGGAGGCGACTACAACACCGGGGAGCTGTTTTTT. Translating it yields CASSQGGDYNTGELFF.

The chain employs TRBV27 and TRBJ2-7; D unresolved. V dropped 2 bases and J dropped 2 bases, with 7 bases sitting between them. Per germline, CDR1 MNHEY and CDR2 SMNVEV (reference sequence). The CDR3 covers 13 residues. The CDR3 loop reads CASSLGGTYEQYF. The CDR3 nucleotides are TGTGCCAGCAGTTTAGGCGGCACCTACGAGCAGTACTTC.

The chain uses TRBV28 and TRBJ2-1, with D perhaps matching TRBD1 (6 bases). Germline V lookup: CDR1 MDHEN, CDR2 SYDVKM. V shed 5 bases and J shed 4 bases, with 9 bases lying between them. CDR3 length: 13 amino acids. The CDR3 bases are TGTGCCAGCAGTCCGACAGGTTACAATGAGCAGTTCTTC. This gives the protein CASSPTGYNEQFF.

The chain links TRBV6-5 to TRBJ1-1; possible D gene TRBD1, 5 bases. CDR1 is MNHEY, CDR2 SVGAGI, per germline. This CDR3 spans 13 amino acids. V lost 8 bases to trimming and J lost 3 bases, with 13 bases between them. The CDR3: CASQGLGDTEAFF. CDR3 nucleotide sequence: TGTGCCAGCCAGGGTTTAGGGGACACTGAAGCTTTCTTT.

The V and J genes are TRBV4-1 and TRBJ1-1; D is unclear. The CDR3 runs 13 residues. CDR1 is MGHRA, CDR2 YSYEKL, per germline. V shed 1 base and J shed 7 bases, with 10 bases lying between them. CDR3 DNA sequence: TGCGCCAGCAGCCAAGGAGGTGCGGGTGAAGCTTTCTTT. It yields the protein CASSQGGAGEAFF.

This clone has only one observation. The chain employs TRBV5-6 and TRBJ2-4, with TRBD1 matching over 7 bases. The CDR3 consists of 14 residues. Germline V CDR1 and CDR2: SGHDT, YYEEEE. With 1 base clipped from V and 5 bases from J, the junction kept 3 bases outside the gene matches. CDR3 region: CASSLWDRQNIQYF. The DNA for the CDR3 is TGTGCCAGCAGCTTGTGGGACAGACAAAACATTCAGTACTTC.

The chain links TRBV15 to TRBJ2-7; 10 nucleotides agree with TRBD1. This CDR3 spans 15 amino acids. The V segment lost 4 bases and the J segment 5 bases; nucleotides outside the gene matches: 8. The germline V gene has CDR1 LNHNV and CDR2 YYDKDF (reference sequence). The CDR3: CATSTGTGERDEQYF. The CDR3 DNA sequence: TGTGCCACCAGCACCGGGACAGGGGAGAGGGACGAGCAGTACTTC.

In nucleotides, the CDR3 is TGTGCCAGCAGCACCCACAGGGCGGTACCCTCTGGGGCCAACGTCCTGACTTTC. This gives the protein CASSTHRAVPSGANVLTF. The chain has TRBV9 and TRBJ2-6; the D gene is possibly TRBD1 (6 bases). The CDR3 consists of 18 residues. The germline gives CDR1 SGDLS, CDR2 YYNGEE. V was shortened by 4 bases and J by 0 bases, with 17 bases between the two germline ends.

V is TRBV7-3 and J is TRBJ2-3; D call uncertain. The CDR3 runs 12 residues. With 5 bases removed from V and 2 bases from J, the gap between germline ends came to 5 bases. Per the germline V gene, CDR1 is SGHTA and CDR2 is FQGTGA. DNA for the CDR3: TGTGCCAGCAGCCCTTCCACAGATACGCAGTATTTT. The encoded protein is CASSPSTDTQYF.

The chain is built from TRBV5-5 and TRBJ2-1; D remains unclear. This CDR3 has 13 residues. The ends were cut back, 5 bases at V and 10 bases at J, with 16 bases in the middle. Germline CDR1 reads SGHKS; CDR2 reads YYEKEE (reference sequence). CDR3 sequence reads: CASSRELFWEQFF. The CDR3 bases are TGTGCCAGCAGTAGAGAGTTGTTCTGGGAGCAGTTCTTC.

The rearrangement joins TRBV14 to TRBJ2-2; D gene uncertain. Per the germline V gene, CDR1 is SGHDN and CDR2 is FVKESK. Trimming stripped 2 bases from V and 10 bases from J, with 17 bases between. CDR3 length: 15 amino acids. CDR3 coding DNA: TGTGCCAGCAGCCAAAATACCGTTATGCGTCCGGAGCTGTTTTTT. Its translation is CASSQNTVMRPELFF.

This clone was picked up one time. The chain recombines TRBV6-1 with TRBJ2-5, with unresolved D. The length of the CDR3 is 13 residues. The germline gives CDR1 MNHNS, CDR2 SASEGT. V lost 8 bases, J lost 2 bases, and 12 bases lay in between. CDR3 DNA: TGTGCCAGCCACGGTCTGACACAAGAGACCCAGTACTTC. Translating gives CASHGLTQETQYF.

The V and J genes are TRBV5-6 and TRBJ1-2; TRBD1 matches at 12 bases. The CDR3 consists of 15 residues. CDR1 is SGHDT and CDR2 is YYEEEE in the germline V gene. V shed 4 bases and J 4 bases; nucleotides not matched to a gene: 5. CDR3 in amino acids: CASSRGTGGLYGYTF. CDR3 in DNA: TGTGCCAGCAGCAGAGGGACAGGGGGCCTCTATGGCTACACCTTC.

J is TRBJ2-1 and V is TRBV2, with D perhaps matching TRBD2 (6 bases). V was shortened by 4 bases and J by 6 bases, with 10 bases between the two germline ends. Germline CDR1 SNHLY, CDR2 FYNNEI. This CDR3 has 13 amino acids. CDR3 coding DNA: TGTGCCAGCAGTGGTCAGGGAGGCAATGAGCAGTTCTTC. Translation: CASSGQGGNEQFF.

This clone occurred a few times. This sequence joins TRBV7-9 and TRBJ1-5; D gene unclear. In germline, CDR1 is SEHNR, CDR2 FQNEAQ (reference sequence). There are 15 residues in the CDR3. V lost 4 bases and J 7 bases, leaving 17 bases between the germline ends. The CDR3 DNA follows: TGTGCCAGCAGCTCGGTAGAAGGCGGCGACCAGCCCCAGCATTTT. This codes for CASSSVEGGDQPQHF.

CDR3 sequence (DNA): TGTGCCAGCAGCCCTGTTTTCCTCGGGGGGGCTATCTGTTCCTACAATGAGCAGTTCTTC. This gives the protein CASSPVFLGGAICSYNEQFF. The chain is built from TRBV11-3 and TRBJ2-1; 8 bases are shared with TRBD2. Trimming took 5 bases from V and 1 from J; bases not matched to a gene: 19. Germline V lookup: CDR1 SGHNT, CDR2 YENEEA. There are 20 residues in the CDR3.

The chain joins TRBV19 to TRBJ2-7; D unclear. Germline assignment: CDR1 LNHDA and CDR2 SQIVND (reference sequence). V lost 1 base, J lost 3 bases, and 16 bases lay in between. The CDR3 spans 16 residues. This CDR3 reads CASSIGATAGNYEQYF. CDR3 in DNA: TGTGCCAGTAGTATAGGGGCTACCGCAGGAAACTACGAGCAGTACTTC.

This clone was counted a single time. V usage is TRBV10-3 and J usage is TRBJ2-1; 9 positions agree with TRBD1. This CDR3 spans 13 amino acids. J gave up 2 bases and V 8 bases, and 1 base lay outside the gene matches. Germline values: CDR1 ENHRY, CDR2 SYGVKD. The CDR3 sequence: CAIGQGPYNEQFF. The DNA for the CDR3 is TGTGCCATCGGACAGGGGCCCTACAATGAGCAGTTCTTC.

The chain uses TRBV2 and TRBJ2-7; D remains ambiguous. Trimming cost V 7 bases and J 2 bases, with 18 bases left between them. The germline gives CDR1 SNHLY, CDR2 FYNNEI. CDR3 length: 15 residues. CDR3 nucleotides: TGTGCCAGCACGCGAGTCCAAGTCATCACCTACGAGCAGTACTTC. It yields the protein CASTRVQVITYEQYF.

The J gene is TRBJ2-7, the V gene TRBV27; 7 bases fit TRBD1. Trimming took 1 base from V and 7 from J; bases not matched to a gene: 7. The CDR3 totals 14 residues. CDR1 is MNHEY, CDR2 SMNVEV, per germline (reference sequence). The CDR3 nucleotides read TGTGCCAGCAGTTTATACCAGGGGGTGGGAGAGCAGTACTTC. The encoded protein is CASSLYQGVGEQYF.

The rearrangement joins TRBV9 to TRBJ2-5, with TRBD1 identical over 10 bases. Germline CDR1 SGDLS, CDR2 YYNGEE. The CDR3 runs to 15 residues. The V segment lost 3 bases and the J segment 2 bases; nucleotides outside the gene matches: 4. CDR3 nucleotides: TGTGCCAGCAGCGCTGGACAGGGGGTACAAGAGACCCAGTACTTC. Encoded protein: CASSAGQGVQETQYF.

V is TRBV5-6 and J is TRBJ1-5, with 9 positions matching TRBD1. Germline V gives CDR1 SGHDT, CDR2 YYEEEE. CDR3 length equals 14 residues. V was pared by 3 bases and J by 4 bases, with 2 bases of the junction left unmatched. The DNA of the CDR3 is TGTGCCAGCAGCTCCGGGACAGGGAATCAGCCCCAGCATTTT. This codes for CASSSGTGNQPQHF.

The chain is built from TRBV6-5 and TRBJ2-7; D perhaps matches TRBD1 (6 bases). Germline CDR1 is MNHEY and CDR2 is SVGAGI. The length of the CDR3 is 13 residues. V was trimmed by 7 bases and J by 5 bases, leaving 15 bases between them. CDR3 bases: TGTGCCAGCACCCCATCACAGGGCCACGAGCAGTACTTC. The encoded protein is CASTPSQGHEQYF.

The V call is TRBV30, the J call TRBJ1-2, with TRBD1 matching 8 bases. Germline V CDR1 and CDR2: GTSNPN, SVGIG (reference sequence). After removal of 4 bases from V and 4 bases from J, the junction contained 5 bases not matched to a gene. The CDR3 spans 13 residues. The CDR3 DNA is TGTGCCTGGACCAGGGGGCTGGGCTATGGCTACACCTTC. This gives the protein CAWTRGLGYGYTF.

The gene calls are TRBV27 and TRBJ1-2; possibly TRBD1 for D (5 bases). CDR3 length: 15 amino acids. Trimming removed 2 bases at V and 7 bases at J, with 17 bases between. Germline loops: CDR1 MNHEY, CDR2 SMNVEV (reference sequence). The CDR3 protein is CASSLLGDLLVGYTF. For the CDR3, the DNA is TGTGCCAGCAGTTTACTGGGGGACTTACTCGTTGGCTACACCTTC.

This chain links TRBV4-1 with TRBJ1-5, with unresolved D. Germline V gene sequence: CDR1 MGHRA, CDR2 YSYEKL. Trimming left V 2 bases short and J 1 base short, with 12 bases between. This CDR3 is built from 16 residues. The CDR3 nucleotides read TGCGCCAGCAGCCAACTACAGCTTCCCAGCAATCAGCCCCAGCATTTT. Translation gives CASSQLQLPSNQPQHF.

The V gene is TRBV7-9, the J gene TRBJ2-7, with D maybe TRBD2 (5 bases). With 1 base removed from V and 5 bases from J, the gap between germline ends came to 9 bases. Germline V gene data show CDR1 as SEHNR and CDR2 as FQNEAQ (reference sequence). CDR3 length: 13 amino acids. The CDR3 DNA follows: TGTGCCAGCAGCTTAGGTGGAGGTGACGAGCAGTACTTC. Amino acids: CASSLGGGDEQYF.

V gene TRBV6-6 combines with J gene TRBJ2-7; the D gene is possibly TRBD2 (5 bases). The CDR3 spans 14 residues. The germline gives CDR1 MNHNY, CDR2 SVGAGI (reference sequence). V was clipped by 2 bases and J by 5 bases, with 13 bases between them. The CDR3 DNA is TGTGCCAGCAGTTACGCGGGCGCAGCTAACGAGCAGTACTTC. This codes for CASSYAGAANEQYF.

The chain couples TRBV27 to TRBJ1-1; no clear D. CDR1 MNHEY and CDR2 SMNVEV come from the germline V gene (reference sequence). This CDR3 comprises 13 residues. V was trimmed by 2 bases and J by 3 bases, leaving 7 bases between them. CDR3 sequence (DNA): TGTGCCAGCAGTTTAGGGGAGTACACTGAAGCTTTCTTT. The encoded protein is CASSLGEYTEAFF.

The CDR3 DNA reads as TGCGCCAGCAGCGGACAGGGACCTGCGGCGGATACGCAGTATTTT. This sequence encodes CASSGQGPAADTQYF. The J gene is TRBJ2-3, the V gene TRBV5-1; the match to TRBD1 covers 8 bases. The CDR3 sequence is 15 residues long. CDR1 SGHRS and CDR2 YFSETQ come from the germline V gene. Trimming cost V 4 bases and J 6 bases; bases outside gene matches: 10.